This TCR beta chain appears in the sequencing data of a study of technical replicates of blood from a few donors. This clone was detected once. V gave up 3 bases and J gave up 2 bases; unmatched junction bases: 7. The germline V gene encodes CDR1 SGHRS and CDR2 YFSETQ. This CDR3 spans 17 amino acids. Clones were sequenced by immunoSEQ multiplex PCR, and TCRdb holds only the in-frame ones, with some missing. The sample consists of 75,000 to 100,000 clones, about 95% of them appearing once. Sample: T cells isolated from PBMCs. The genes are TRBV5-1 and TRBJ2-4, with 11 bases aligning to TRBD1. This TCR was sampled from a human donor in good health. Here the CDR3 reads CASSWMDRGRTKNIQYF. Here the CDR3 DNA reads TGCGCCAGCAGCTGGATGGACAGGGGGCGAACCAAAAACATTCAGTACTTC.